This T cell receptor (beta chain) was sequenced during a study of tumor-infiltrating lymphocytes in primary liver carcinoma. The study, taken as a whole, reports: Blood fell significantly below tumors in its top-250-clone fraction (p = 0.039).

Note on this clonotype: The target antigen is unknown. This sequence may be a read error, since a much larger clone differs from it by one base.

V was clipped by 5 bases and J by 6 bases, with 13 bases between them. CDR3 length: 13 residues. Production of TCR beta cDNA used around 460 ng total RNA together with a constant-region primer. Slightly modified ARM-PCR, run as three nested multiplex PCR rounds, produced the TCR beta libraries. TRBV1-TRBV30 forward and Cbeta reverse primers drove the first two roughly 10-cycle rounds. Each CDR3 protein gets one entry after TCRdb re-called the multiplex PCR reads with MiXCR. This sample has more than 90,000 distinct CDR3 sequences; around two thirds occur once, and the top ten carry roughly 12%. Co-extraction of RNA and DNA was performed on roughly 20-34 mg of unsorted bulk tissue. There were only treatment-naive patients, all with chronic HBV infection.

This TCR derives from a woman aged 60 to 75 with primary liver carcinoma and hepatitis B virus infection. V gene TRBV12-3 or TRBV12-4 combines with J gene TRBJ1-1; tentatively, D is TRBD1 (5 bases). Sequencing was done on a sample of liver tumor tissue from sampling region 2. Indicated subset: tumor region T2, inferior pole. The CDR3 bases are TGTGCCAGCAGTCCAAACCGGGGCGCTGAAGCTTTCTTT. Residues: CASSPNRGAEAFF.